The 26 T cell receptor beta chains presented below share a single source sample, sequenced in a study of breast tumors, draining lymph nodes, adjacent tissues (TCRdb year 2016). The library was obtained by multiplex PCR. These reads were obtained on an Illumina HiSeq 2000. In-frame beta chains were kept once TCRdb had trimmed the public reads at Q25 with fastp and called clones with MiXCR. Rows are unified per CDR3 protein, each entry keeping the most common DNA and genes. Here the sample has approximately 11,000 distinct CDR3 sequences; 36% occur a single time. The top ten clones comprise roughly 15% of the sample. What was sequenced was breast tumor tissue. These TCRs come from a female donor with breast cancer. Some clones in this sample may be carry-over from other donors' samples.

This clonotype is categorized as medium-sized. This chain connects TRBV24-1 to TRBJ1-6; D might be TRBD1 (5 bases). Germline CDR1 and CDR2: KGHDR and SFDVKD. This CDR3 is 15 amino acids long. V gave up 4 bases and J gave up 7 bases, with 13 bases separating them. CDR3 region: CATSDSRVLNSPLHF. In nucleotides, the CDR3 is TGTGCCACCAGTGACTCCAGGGTGTTGAATTCACCCCTCCACTTT.

This clonotype was observed many times. The V gene is TRBV7-8, the J gene TRBJ2-7, with TRBD2 identical over 10 bases. This CDR3 comprises 15 residues. V dropped 5 bases and J dropped 4; count of bases not matched to a gene: 8. CDR1 and CDR2 from the germline V gene are SGHVS and FQNEAQ. The CDR3 protein is CASSNQRGGGYEQYF. CDR3 sequence (DNA): TGTGCCAGCAGCAATCAGCGGGGGGGAGGGTACGAGCAGTACTTC.

This clonotype was picked up many times. The chain joins TRBV7-9 to TRBJ2-1; D possibly corresponds to TRBD2 (5 bases). Trimming shortened V by 5 bases and J by 5 bases, and 10 bases separated the two germline ends. CDR3 length: 13 amino acids. CDR1 and CDR2 from the germline V gene are SEHNR and FQNEAQ (reference sequence). The CDR3 region is CASSPSPHNEQFF. The DNA of the CDR3 is TGTGCCAGCAGCCCTAGCCCCCACAATGAGCAGTTCTTC. The full variable domain, in which reference TRBV7-9 and TRBJ2-1 provide the parts outside the CDR3, is DTGVSQNPRHKITKRGQNVTFRCDPISEHNRLYWYRQTLGQGPEFLTYFQNEAQLEKSRLLSDRFSAERPKGSFSTLEIQRTEQGDSAMYLCASSPSPHNEQFFGPGTRLTVL.

This clonotype is medium-sized (0.01 to 0.1%) within its sample. The rearrangement joins TRBV28 to TRBJ1-3; D uncertain. Trimming took 5 bases from V and 0 from J, leaving 17 bases between them. CDR1 is MDHEN and CDR2 is SYDVKM in the germline V gene. The CDR3 totals 17 residues. The CDR3 reads CASSTSSISISGNTIYF. CDR3 bases: TGTGCCAGCAGTACTTCCAGCATTAGCATCTCTGGAAACACCATATATTTT.

This clonotype has at least ten counts. This chain joins TRBV6-2 or TRBV6-3 and TRBJ2-3; 12 positions match TRBD2. Germline V lookup: CDR1 MNHEY, CDR2 SVGEGT. CDR3 size: 15 residues. Losses at the gene ends were 8 bases for V and 4 bases for J; bases not matched to a gene: 7. This chain's CDR3 is CASSPSGGGADTQYF. CDR3 in DNA: TGTGCCAGCTCCCCTAGCGGGGGGGGCGCAGATACGCAGTATTTT.

The chain couples TRBV7-8 to TRBJ2-1; 16 nucleotides agree with TRBD2. Trimming took 5 bases from V and 10 from J; bases not matched to a gene: 5. Germline V gene lookup returns CDR1 SGHVS and CDR2 FQNEAQ. This CDR3 contains 15 residues. CDR3 region: CASSGTSGRAYEQFF. In DNA, the CDR3 is TGTGCCAGCAGCGGGACTAGCGGGAGGGCCTACGAGCAGTTCTTC.

This clonotype is medium-sized within its sample. The chain combines TRBV12-3 or TRBV12-4 with TRBJ1-5; unclear D gene. This CDR3 contains 15 residues. Trimming left V 5 bases short and J 3 bases short, with 14 bases between. The CDR3, as DNA: TGTGCCAGCAGTCCGAATGATAGGGCCAATCAGCCCCAGCATTTT. It translates to CASSPNDRANQPQHF.

The chain has TRBV20-1 and TRBJ1-1, with a tentative D call TRBD1 (5 bases). Trimming took off 6 bases at V and 3 bases at J, with 17 bases between the two ends. Per the germline V gene, CDR1 is DFQATT and CDR2 is SNEGSKA (reference sequence). This CDR3 spans 14 amino acids. The CDR3 loop reads CSAPVTGADTEAFF. CDR3 DNA: TGCAGTGCCCCCGTAACCGGGGCAGACACTGAAGCTTTCTTT.

This clonotype was observed many times. The chain is built from TRBV5-6 and TRBJ1-5; maybe TRBD1 (6 bases). The V gene lost 1 base and the J gene lost 5 bases, with 16 bases spanning the gap. The CDR3 has 16 residues. Germline V lookup: CDR1 SGHDT, CDR2 YYEEEE. CDR3 DNA sequence: TGTGCCAGCAGCTTGATGCGAGGGGGGTGGGATCAGCCCCAGCATTTT. Translated: CASSLMRGGWDQPQHF.

This clonotype occurred many times. The genes are TRBV19 and TRBJ2-3; TRBD2 might be the D (5 bases). The CDR3 is 14 residues long. Per the germline V gene, CDR1 is LNHDA and CDR2 is SQIVND (reference sequence). Deletions cut 7 bases from V and 7 bases from J, with 18 bases between. This chain's CDR3 is CASIPPDSTHTQYF. The CDR3 bases are TGTGCCAGTATCCCGCCGGACTCTACGCATACGCAGTATTTT.

This chain connects TRBV6-5 to TRBJ1-2; 7 nucleotides line up with TRBD1. There are 13 residues in the CDR3. Germline V gene lookup returns CDR1 MNHEY and CDR2 SVGAGI. J was trimmed by 2 bases and V by 5 bases; bases with no gene match: 2. The CDR3 is CASSIQGNYGYTF. The CDR3 DNA follows: TGTGCCAGCAGTATACAGGGGAACTATGGCTACACCTTC.

The J gene is TRBJ1-3, the V gene TRBV10-3; 9 bases are a match to TRBD1. The V gene's germline CDR1 is ENHRY and CDR2 SYGVKD. This CDR3 is built from 16 residues. V was clipped by 3 bases and J by 2 bases; unmatched bases: 5. CDR3 residues: CAISEPGTGTGNTIYF. CDR3 sequence (DNA): TGTGCCATCAGTGAACCCGGGACAGGGACTGGAAACACCATATATTTT.

In nucleotides, the CDR3 is TGTGCCAGCAGTGAATCCCCCTCGACAGGAGGAAAACTGTTTTTT. Its protein product is CASSESPSTGGKLFF. This chain joins TRBV2 and TRBJ1-4, with D perhaps matching TRBD1 (6 bases). V was shortened by 2 bases and J by 10 bases, with 17 bases between the two germline ends. Germline CDR1 and CDR2: SNHLY and FYNNEI. There are 15 residues in the CDR3.

In regard to this clonotype: A read error may account for a junction end that differs from germline. The chain carries TRBV5-1 and TRBJ1-4, with D possibly TRBD1 on 6 matching bases. Germline V gene lookup returns CDR1 SGHRS and CDR2 YFSETQ. This CDR3 is 15 amino acids long. The CDR3 protein is CASGLAGGKKGKLFF. CDR3 bases: TGCGCCAGCGGCTTGGCTGGGGGCAAGAAGGGGAAACTGTTTTTT.

This clonotype was counted at least ten times. The chain combines TRBV5-1 with TRBJ2-5; no reliable D call. Deletions cut 0 bases from V and 4 bases from J, with 7 bases between. The CDR3 extends over 13 amino acids. Germline V gene lookup returns CDR1 SGHRS and CDR2 YFSETQ. CDR3 nucleotide sequence: TGCGCCAGCAGCTTGGGGTCGGGAGAGACCCAGTACTTC. It translates to CASSLGSGETQYF.

This clonotype was counted many times. The chain combines TRBV19 with TRBJ1-4; D may be TRBD1 (6 bases). The V end was cut by 7 bases, the J end by 7 bases, with 13 bases between. CDR1 and CDR2 (germline): LNHDA, SQIVND (reference sequence). This CDR3 comprises 13 residues. The CDR3 spells CASNTGTSEKLFF. Written as DNA, the CDR3 is TGTGCCAGTAACACCGGGACAAGTGAAAAACTGTTTTTT.

In its sample, this clonotype is medium-sized. The genes are TRBV7-2 and TRBJ2-7; D may correspond to TRBD1 or TRBD2 (5 bases each). The CDR3 is 13 residues long. Germline CDR1 SGHTA, CDR2 FQGNSA. Trimming took 3 bases from V and 7 from J, leaving 13 bases between them. CDR3 coding DNA: TGTGCCAGCAGCTTCACAGGAGGATCGGAGCAGTACTTC. This encodes CASSFTGGSEQYF.

This clonotype was seen at least ten times. A read error is possible here, since a much larger clone lies one base away. The chain links TRBV20-1 to TRBJ2-1; 9 nucleotides line up with TRBD2. Germline-derived CDR1 and CDR2 are DFQATT and SNEGSKA (reference sequence). J was trimmed by 2 bases and V by 3 bases; bases with no gene match: 11. This CDR3 comprises 17 residues. The chain's CDR3 is CSARGHSGRSPYNEQFF. The CDR3 coding sequence is TGCAGTGCTAGGGGACATAGCGGGAGAAGCCCCTACAATGAGCAGTTCTTC.

This clonotype came up many times. V gene TRBV12-3 or TRBV12-4 combines with J gene TRBJ2-2; 8 positions match TRBD1. The CDR3 loop spans 16 amino acids. V lost 4 bases to trimming and J lost 6 bases; unmatched junction nucleotides: 10. As DNA, the CDR3 is TGTGCCAGCAGTTCTCAGGGGGCCGGTCCCGCCGGGGAGCTGTTTTTT. Residues: CASSSQGAGPAGELFF.

The chain couples TRBV20-1 to TRBJ2-3; tentatively, D is TRBD1 or TRBD2 (5 bases each). The CDR3 spans 14 residues. The V and J ends lost 6 bases and 4 bases respectively, with 17 bases between them. Per germline, CDR1 DFQATT and CDR2 SNEGSKA (reference sequence). The DNA of the CDR3 is TGCAGTGCCACGGGACGTAGCCGGCCAGATACGCAGTATTTT. As protein: CSATGRSRPDTQYF.

This clonotype was seen ten or more times. The chain recombines TRBV20-1 with TRBJ1-1; 7 bases align to TRBD1. This CDR3 has 13 residues. Trimming removed 7 bases from V and 4 bases from J; junction bases left unmatched: 9. Germline V gene lookup returns CDR1 DFQATT and CDR2 SNEGSKA (reference sequence). The CDR3 coding sequence is TGCAGTGTTACAGGGGAATTGAGCACTGAAGCTTTCTTT. Protein product: CSVTGELSTEAFF.

This clonotype was detected many times. This rearrangement joins TRBV3-1 to TRBJ2-7, with unresolved D. V lost 4 bases, J lost 6 bases, and 13 bases lay in between. This CDR3 contains 13 residues. Germline CDR1 and CDR2: LGHDT and YNNKEL (reference sequence). The CDR3 nucleotides read TGTGCCAGCAGCCTCACCCCCCAGGCCGAGCAGTACTTC. It codes for CASSLTPQAEQYF.

In its sample, this clonotype was seen many times. The rearrangement uses TRBV15 and TRBJ2-4; 15 bases align to TRBD2. Trimming at V came to 3 bases and at J to 7 bases, leaving 1 base not matched to a gene. CDR1 and CDR2 from the germline V gene are LNHNV and YYDKDF (reference sequence). This CDR3 has 15 residues. The CDR3 region is CATSSGTSGRNIQYF. The CDR3 bases are TGTGCCACCAGCAGTGGGACTAGCGGGAGGAACATTCAGTACTTC.

A word on this clonotype: Its ends do not fully match the called genes, so a read error is possible. V usage is TRBV24-1 and J usage is TRBJ1-2; no reliable D call. Germline CDR1 and CDR2: KGHDR and SFDVKD. The length of the CDR3 is 12 residues. The CDR3 nucleotides read TGTGCCACCCCTGAGGGAAGGCATGGCTGCACCTTC. Amino acids: CATPEGRHGCTF.

A remark on this clonotype: Given a much more abundant clone one base away, this may be a read error. The J gene is TRBJ2-1, the V gene TRBV20-1; D call uncertain. The length of the CDR3 is 13 residues. Germline V CDR1 and CDR2: DFQATT, SNEGSKA (reference sequence). Trimming left V 0 bases short and J 5 bases short, with 8 bases between. The CDR3 loop reads CSARDTAHNEQFF. The DNA for the CDR3 is TGCAGTGCTAGAGACACAGCCCACAATGAGCAGTTCTTC.

This clonotype was counted at least ten times. The J gene is TRBJ2-7, the V gene TRBV5-8; tentatively, D is TRBD1 (5 bases). This CDR3 region has 15 residues. V lost 5 bases and J 0 bases, leaving 15 bases between the germline ends. The V gene's germline CDR1 is SGHTS and CDR2 YDEGEE. The CDR3 protein is CASSFDSPPSYEQYF. The CDR3 coding sequence is TGTGCCAGCAGTTTTGACAGTCCGCCCTCCTACGAGCAGTACTTC.